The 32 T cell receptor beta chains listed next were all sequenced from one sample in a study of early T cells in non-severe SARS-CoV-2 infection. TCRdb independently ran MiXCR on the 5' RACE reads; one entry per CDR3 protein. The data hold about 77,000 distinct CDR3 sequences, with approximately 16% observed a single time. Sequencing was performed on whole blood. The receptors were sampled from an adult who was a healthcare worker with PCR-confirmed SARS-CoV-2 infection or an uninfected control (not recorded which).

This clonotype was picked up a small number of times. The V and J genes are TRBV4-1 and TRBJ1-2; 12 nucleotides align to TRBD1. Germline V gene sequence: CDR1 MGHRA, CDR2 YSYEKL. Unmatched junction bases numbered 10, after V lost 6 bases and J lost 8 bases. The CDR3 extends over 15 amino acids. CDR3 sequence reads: CASSQPGQGAGGYTF. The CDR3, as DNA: TGCGCCAGCAGTCAACCGGGACAGGGGGCTGGCGGCTACACCTTC.

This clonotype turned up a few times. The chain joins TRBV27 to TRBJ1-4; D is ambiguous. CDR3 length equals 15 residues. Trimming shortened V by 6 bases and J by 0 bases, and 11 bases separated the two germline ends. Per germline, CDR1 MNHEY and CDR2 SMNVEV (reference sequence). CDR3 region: CASRRGPATNEKLFF. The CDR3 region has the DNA TGTGCCAGCAGGCGTGGCCCTGCAACTAATGAAAAACTGTTTTTT. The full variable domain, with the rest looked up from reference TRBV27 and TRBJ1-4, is EAQVTQNPRYLITVTGKKLTVTCSQNMNHEYMSWYRQDPGLGLRQIYYSMNVEVTDKGDVPEGYKVSRKEKRNFPLILESPSPNQTSLYFCASRRGPATNEKLFFGSGTQLSVL.

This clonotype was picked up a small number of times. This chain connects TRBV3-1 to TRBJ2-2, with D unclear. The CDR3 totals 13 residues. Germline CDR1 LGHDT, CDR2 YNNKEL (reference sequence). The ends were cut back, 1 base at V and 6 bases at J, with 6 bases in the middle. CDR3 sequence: CASSQGSSGELFF. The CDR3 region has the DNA TGTGCCAGCAGCCAAGGCTCTTCCGGGGAGCTGTTTTTT. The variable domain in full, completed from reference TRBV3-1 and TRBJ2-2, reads DTAVSQTPKYLVTQMGNDKSIKCEQNLGHDTMYWYKQDSKKFLKIMFSYNNKELIINETVPNRFSPKSPDKAHLNLHINSLELGDSAVYFCASSQGSSGELFFGEGSRLTVL.

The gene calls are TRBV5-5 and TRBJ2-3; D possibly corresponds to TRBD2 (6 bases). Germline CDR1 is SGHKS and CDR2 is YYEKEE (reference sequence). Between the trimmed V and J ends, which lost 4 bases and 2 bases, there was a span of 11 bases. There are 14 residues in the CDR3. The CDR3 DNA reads TGTGCCAGCAGCGGGGGACTCTACACAGATACGCAGTATTTT. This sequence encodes CASSGGLYTDTQYF.

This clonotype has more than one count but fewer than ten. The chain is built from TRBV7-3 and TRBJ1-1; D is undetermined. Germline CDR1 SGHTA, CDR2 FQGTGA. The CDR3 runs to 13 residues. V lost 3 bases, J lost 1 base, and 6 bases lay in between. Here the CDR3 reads CASSLRRNTEAFF. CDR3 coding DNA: TGTGCCAGCAGCTTGCGGAGGAACACTGAAGCTTTCTTT.

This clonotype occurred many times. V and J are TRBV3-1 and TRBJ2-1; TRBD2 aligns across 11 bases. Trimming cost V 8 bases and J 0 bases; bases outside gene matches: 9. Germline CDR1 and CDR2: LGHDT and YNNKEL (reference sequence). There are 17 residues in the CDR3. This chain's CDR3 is CASSPGLAASSYNEQFF. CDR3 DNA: TGTGCCAGCTCCCCGGGACTAGCGGCTAGCTCCTACAATGAGCAGTTCTTC.

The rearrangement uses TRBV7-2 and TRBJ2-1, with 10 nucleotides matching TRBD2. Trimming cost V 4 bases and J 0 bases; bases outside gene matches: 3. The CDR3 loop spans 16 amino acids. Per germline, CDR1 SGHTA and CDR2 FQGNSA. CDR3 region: CASSSRTSGSYNEQFF. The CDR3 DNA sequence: TGTGCCAGCAGCTCCCGGACTAGCGGCTCCTACAATGAGCAGTTCTTC.

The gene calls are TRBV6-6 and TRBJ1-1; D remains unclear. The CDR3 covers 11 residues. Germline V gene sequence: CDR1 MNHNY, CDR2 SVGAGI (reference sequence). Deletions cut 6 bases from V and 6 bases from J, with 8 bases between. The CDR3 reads CASRGGPEAFF. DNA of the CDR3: TGTGCCAGCAGAGGAGGCCCTGAAGCTTTCTTT.

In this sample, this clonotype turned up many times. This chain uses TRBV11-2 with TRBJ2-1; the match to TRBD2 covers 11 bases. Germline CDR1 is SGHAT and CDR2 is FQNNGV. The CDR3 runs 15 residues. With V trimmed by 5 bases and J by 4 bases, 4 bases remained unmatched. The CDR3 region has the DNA TGTGCCAGCAGCCCCACTAGCGGGGGATACAATGAGCAGTTCTTC. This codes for CASSPTSGGYNEQFF. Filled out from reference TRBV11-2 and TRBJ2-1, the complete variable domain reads EAGVAQSPRYKIIEKRQSVAFWCNPISGHATLYWYQQILGQGPKLLIQFQNNGVVDDSQLPKDRFSAERLKGVDSTLKIQPAKLEDSAVYLCASSPTSGGYNEQFFGPGTRLTVL.

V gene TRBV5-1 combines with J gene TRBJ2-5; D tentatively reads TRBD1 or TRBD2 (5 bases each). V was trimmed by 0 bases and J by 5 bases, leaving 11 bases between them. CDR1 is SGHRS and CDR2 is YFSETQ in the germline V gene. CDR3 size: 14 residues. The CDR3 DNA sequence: TGCGCCAGCAGCTTGGGGGACGGGATGGAGACCCAGTACTTC. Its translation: CASSLGDGMETQYF.

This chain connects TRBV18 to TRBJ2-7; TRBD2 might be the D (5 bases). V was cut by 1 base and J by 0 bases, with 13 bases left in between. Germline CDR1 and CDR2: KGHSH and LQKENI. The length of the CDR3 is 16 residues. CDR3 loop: CASSPRVTINSYEQYF. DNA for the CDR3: TGTGCCAGCTCACCACGGGTGACTATAAACTCCTACGAGCAGTACTTC.

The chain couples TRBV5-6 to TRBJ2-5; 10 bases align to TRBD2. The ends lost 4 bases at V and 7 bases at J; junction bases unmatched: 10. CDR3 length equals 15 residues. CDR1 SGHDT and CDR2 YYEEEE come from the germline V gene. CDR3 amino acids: CASSLRTSGPGTQYF. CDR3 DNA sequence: TGTGCCAGCAGCCTACGGACTAGCGGACCAGGGACCCAGTACTTC.

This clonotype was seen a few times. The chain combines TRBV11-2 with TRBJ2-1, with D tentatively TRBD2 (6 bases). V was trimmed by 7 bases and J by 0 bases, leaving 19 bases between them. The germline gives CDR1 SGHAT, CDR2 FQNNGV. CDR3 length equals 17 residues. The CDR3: CASTLESGLSSYNEQFF. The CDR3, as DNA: TGTGCCAGCACCCTAGAGAGCGGGTTAAGCTCCTACAATGAGCAGTTCTTC. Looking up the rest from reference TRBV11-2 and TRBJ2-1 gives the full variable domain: EAGVAQSPRYKIIEKRQSVAFWCNPISGHATLYWYQQILGQGPKLLIQFQNNGVVDDSQLPKDRFSAERLKGVDSTLKIQPAKLEDSAVYLCASTLESGLSSYNEQFFGPGTRLTVL.

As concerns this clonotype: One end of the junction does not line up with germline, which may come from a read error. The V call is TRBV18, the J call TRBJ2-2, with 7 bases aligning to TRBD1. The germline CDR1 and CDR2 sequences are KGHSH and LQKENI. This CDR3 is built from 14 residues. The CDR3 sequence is CASSTGPNTGEPFF. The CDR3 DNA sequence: TGTGCCAGTTCGACAGGGCCAAACACCGGGGAGCCGTTTTTT.

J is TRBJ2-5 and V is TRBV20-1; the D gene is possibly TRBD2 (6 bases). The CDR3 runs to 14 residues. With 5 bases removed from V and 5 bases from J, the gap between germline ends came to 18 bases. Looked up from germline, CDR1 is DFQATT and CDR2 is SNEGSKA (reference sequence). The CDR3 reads CSAPRFTGEETQYF. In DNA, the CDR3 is TGCAGTGCTCCACGCTTTACGGGGGAGGAGACCCAGTACTTC.

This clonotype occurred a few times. CDR3 DNA: TGTGCCAGCAGTTACGCCAGGGGAGGCTACGAGCAGTACTTC. Protein product: CASSYARGGYEQYF. The V gene is TRBV6-5, the J gene TRBJ2-7, with D possibly called TRBD1 or TRBD2 (6 bases each). Germline lookup yields CDR1 MNHEY and CDR2 SVGAGI. V was pared by 2 bases and J by 3 bases, with 11 bases between. The CDR3 sequence is 14 residues long.

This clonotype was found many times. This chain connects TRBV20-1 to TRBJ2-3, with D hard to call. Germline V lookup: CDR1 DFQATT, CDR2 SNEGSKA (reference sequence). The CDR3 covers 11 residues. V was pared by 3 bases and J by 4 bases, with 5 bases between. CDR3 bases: TGCAGTGCTAGTCTAGCAGATACGCAGTATTTT. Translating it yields CSASLADTQYF.

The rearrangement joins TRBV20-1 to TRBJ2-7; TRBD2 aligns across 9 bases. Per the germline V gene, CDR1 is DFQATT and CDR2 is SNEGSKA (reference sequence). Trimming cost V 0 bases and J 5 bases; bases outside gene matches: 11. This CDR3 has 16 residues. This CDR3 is CSARDRRGGGAHEQYF. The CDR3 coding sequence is TGCAGTGCTAGAGATCGCCGAGGCGGGGGGGCCCACGAGCAGTACTTC.

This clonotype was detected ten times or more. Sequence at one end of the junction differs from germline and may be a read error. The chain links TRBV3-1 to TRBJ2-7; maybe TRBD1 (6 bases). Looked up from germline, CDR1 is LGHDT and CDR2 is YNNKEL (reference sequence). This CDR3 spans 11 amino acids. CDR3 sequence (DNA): TGTGCCAGCAGCCGAGGAGCACACAGGGCGTTC. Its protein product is CASSRGAHRAF.

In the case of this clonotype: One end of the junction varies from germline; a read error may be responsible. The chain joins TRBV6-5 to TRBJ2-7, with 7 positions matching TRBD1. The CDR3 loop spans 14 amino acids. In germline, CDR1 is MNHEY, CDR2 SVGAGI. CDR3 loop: CASSYRGQAYEHYF. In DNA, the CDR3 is TGTGCCAGCAGTTACCGCGGACAGGCCTACGAGCACTACTTC.

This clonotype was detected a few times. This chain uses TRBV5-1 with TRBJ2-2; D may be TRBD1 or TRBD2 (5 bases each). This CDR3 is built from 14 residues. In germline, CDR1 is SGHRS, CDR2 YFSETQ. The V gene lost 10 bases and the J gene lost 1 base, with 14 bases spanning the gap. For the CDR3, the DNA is TGCGCCGGCCGAGGGACCGAGAACACCGGGGAGCTGTTTTTT. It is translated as CAGRGTENTGELFF.

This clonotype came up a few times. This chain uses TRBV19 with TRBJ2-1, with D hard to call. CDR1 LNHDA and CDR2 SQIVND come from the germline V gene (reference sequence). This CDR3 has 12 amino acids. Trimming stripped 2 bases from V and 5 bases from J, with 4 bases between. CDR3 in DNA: TGTGCCAGTAGTATATACGACAATGAGCAGTTCTTC. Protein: CASSIYDNEQFF.

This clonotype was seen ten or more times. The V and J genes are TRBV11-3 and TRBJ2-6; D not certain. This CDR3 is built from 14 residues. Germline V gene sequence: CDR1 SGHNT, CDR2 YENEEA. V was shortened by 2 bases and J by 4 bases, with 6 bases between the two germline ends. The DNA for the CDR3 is TGTGCCAGCAGCTTATTATCCGGGGCCAACGTCCTGACTTTC. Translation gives CASSLLSGANVLTF.

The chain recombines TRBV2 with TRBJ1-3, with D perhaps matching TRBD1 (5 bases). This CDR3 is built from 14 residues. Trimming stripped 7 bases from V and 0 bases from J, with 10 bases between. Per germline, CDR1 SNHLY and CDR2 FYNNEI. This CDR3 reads CASTQGSSGNTIYF. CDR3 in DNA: TGTGCCAGCACCCAGGGCAGCTCTGGAAACACCATATATTTT.

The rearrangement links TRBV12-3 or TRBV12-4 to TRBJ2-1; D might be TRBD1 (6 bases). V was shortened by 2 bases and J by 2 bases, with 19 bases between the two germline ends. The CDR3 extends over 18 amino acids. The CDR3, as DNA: TGTGCCAGCAGTTTATCCATTGACGGCAGGGGAGCCTACAATGAGCAGTTCTTC. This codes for CASSLSIDGRGAYNEQFF.

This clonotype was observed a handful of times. Written as DNA, the CDR3 is TGCGCCAGCAGCGCACAGGGGTTGAACACTGAAGCTTTCTTT. Its protein product is CASSAQGLNTEAFF. The V and J genes are TRBV5-1 and TRBJ1-1; 7 bases are a match to TRBD1. Germline CDR1 and CDR2: SGHRS and YFSETQ. Unmatched junction bases numbered 3, after V lost 4 bases and J lost 0 bases. CDR3 length: 14 residues.

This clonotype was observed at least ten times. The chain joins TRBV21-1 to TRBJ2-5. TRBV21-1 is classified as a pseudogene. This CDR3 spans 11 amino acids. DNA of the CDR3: TGTGCCAGCAGCGCACAAGAGACCCAGTACTTC. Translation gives CASSAQETQYF.

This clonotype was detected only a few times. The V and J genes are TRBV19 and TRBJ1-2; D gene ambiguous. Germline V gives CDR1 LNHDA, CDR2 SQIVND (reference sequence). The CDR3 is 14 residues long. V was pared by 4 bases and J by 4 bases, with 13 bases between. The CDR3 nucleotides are TGTGCCAGTAGTAACCCCGGACTGTCCTATGGCTACACCTTC. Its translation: CASSNPGLSYGYTF.

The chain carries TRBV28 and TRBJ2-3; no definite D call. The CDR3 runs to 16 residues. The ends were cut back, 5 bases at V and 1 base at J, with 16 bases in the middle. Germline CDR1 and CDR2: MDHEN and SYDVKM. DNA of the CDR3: TGTGCCAGCAGTACCCCGGGCAGTGAAGGCACAGATACGCAGTATTTT. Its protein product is CASSTPGSEGTDTQYF.

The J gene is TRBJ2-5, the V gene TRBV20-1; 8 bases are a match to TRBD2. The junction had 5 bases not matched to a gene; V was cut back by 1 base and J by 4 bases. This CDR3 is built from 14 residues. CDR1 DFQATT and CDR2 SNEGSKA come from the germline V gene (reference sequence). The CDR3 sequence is CSARVPGGGETQYF. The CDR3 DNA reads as TGCAGTGCTAGAGTCCCGGGAGGGGGAGAGACCCAGTACTTC.

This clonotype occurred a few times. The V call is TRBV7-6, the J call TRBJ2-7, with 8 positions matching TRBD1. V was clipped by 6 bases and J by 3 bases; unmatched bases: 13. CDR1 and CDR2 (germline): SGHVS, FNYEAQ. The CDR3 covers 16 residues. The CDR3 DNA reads TGTGCCAGCAGTCCGATACCTGGGACAGGTGGCTACGAGCAGTACTTC. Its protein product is CASSPIPGTGGYEQYF.

DNA for the CDR3: TGTGCCAGCAGCCAACCCACCGGGGAGCTGTTTTTT. It codes for CASSQPTGELFF. The gene calls are TRBV3-1 and TRBJ2-2; D is undetermined. Germline CDR1 and CDR2: LGHDT and YNNKEL (reference sequence). The CDR3 length is 12 residues. The V and J ends lost 2 bases and 4 bases respectively, with 2 bases between them.